This TCR beta chain was identified in a study of neoadjuvant nivolumab and ipilimumab in lung cancer. This clone has a handful of counts. Its target is unknown. Profiled with immunoSEQ multiplex PCR; TCRdb holds only in-frame clones, not every one. This repertoire shows about 38,000 clones, 80% to 90% found once; its top ten account for 3% to 4%. Overall study findings and caveats: From pretherapy to surgery, tumor richness and clonality rose with dual therapy.

Trimming took 3 bases from V and 5 from J, leaving 11 bases between them. Germline CDR1 reads SGDLS; CDR2 reads YYNGEE. The CDR3 runs 13 residues. The sequence derives from an adult with non-small cell lung cancer. V usage is TRBV9 and J usage is TRBJ1-2; D is possibly TRBD1 (5 bases). The input for sequencing was peripheral blood, taken before neoadjuvant nivolumab, alone or with ipilimumab. The CDR3 is CASSASQGYGYTF. Here the CDR3 DNA reads TGTGCCAGCAGCGCGAGTCAGGGATATGGCTACACCTTC.